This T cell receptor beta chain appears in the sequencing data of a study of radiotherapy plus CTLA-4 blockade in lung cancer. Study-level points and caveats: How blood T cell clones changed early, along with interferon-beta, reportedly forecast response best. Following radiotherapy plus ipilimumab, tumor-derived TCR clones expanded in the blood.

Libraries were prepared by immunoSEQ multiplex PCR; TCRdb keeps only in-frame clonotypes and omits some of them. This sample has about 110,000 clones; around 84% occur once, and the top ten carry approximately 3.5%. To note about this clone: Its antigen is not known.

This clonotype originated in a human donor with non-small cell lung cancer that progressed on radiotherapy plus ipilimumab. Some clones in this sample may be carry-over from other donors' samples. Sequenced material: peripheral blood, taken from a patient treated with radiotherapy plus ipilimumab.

The CDR3 protein is CASSPPGAGTDTQYF. The DNA of the CDR3 is TGTGCCAGCAGCCCTCCGGGGGCCGGCACAGATACGCAGTATTTT. The chain employs TRBV11-2 and TRBJ2-3; TRBD1 or TRBD2 may be the D gene (6 bases each). V was clipped by 5 bases and J by 1 base, with 13 bases between them. Germline values: CDR1 SGHAT, CDR2 FQNNGV. This CDR3 spans 15 amino acids.